This TCR beta chain was captured in a study of human T cells and chemical hapten exposure. Whole-study context: The study patch tested 0.01% DPC on the upper back and read results at 6 days.

CDR1 LGHDT and CDR2 YNNKEL come from the germline V gene (reference sequence). The CDR3 extends over 18 amino acids. J gave up 6 bases and V 2 bases, and 14 bases lay outside the gene matches. For this clonotype: What it recognizes is unknown.

One entry per CDR3 protein, called by TCRdb with MiXCR from the RACE reads. This repertoire shows 80,000 to 100,000 distinct CDR3 sequences, 27% found once; its top ten account for about 9.4%. Overall study results and limits: Expanded TCRs grouped into significantly more large CDR3 similarity clusters than controls produced.

Time point noted: patch test 3, about 24 weeks after DPC sensitization. Treatment defined: therapeutic diphenylcyclopropenone sensitization with weekly scalp DPC. Prior to application of each patch test, blood was drawn. The sample was whole blood, taken in connection with sensitization to the hapten diphenylcyclopropenone (DPC). This TCR was sampled from a middle-aged man with alopecia areata. Some clones in this sample may be carry-over from other donors' samples. The chain couples TRBV3-1 to TRBJ2-2, with 8 bases lining up with TRBD2. CDR3 loop: CASSQPTRGAGDSGELFF. CDR3 nucleotides: TGTGCCAGCAGCCAACCCACCCGGGGAGCGGGAGACTCCGGGGAGCTGTTTTTT.